This TCR beta chain derives from a study of sequential checkpoint blockade in melanoma. On the study more broadly: Arm A got nivolumab then ipilimumab; arm B the reverse, 1:1. Under 25 patients had tumor biopsies before treatment and at week 13.

Germline CDR1 and CDR2: MNHGY and SAAAGT. The ends were cut back, 6 bases at V and 7 bases at J, with 10 bases in the middle. The CDR3 runs to 13 residues. In the case of this clone: Its antigen is as yet unknown.

Measured with immunoSEQ multiplex PCR; TCRdb has only the in-frame clones, and not every one. The sample has roughly 5,000 clones; approximately 20% are singletons. Study-wide points: T-cell fraction and clonality followed PD-L1 and CD8+ counts, not mutational load.

Treatment indicated: randomized to nivolumab then ipilimumab (arm A) or the reverse (arm B). The J gene is TRBJ1-6, the V gene TRBV6-8, with unresolved D. This receptor was taken from a human donor with melanoma. The material was tumor tissue (inferred from file names), obtained from a patient given nivolumab and ipilimumab in sequence. The CDR3 DNA reads as TGTGCCAGCAGAACTGTCCTCAATTCACCCCTCCACTTT. It specifies CASRTVLNSPLHF.